This T cell receptor beta chain was recorded in a study of shared T cell receptors in the human thymus. TCRdb's table, derived via immunoSEQ multiplex PCR, lists solely in-frame clones and lacks some. Of 450,000 to 650,000 clones detected, approximately 80% appear once; the ten largest clones hold around 0.012%. These records were also assigned to another study, of human thymus T cells.

The specimen was thymocytes. This sequence originates from a boy younger than two with a congenital heart defect.

CDR3 protein: CASSRGTSGRAGTDTQYF. CDR3 DNA sequence: TGTGCCAGCAGCAGAGGGACTAGCGGGAGGGCGGGCACAGATACGCAGTATTTT. This chain uses TRBV7-2 with TRBJ2-3, with 16 bases that match TRBD2. This CDR3 contains 18 residues. The germline V gene has CDR1 SGHTA and CDR2 FQGNSA. Unmatched junction bases numbered 6, after V lost 5 bases and J lost 1 base. Full variable domain (outside the CDR3, taken from reference TRBV7-2 and TRBJ2-3): GAGVSQSPSNKVTEKGKDVELRCDPISGHTALYWYRQSLGQGLEFLIYFQGNSAPDKSGLPSDRFSAERTGGSVSTLTIQRTQQEDSAVYLCASSRGTSGRAGTDTQYFGPGTRLTVL.